These 30 T cell receptor beta chains were all obtained from the same sample, sequenced in a study of cytomegalovirus exposure and HLA in healthy donors. Clones were read by immunoSEQ multiplex PCR, and TCRdb kept only the in-frame ones, dropping some. The table records about 220,000 clones, around 88% of them present only once. The sample comprised PBMCs. The receptors stem from a woman aged 18 to 35 in good health and CMV-seronegative.

The rearrangement links TRBV18 to TRBJ2-2; D gene ambiguous. The CDR3 covers 21 residues. Germline CDR1 reads KGHSH; CDR2 reads LQKENI. Trimming stripped 0 bases from V and 0 bases from J, with 23 bases between. CDR3 nucleotide sequence: TGTGCCAGCTCACCACCCCTCGGTTTAGCTGCTGGTCGGTCGAACACCGGGGAGCTGTTTTTT. Translating gives CASSPPLGLAAGRSNTGELFF.

In its sample, this clone was seen once. This chain joins TRBV9 and TRBJ2-3; 7 bases agree with TRBD2. The CDR3 has 15 amino acids. Trimming at V came to 6 bases and at J to 4 bases, leaving 11 bases not matched to a gene. The V gene's germline CDR1 is SGDLS and CDR2 YYNGEE. CDR3 in amino acids: CASNAAGRPPDTQYF. CDR3 bases: TGTGCCAGCAACGCAGCCGGGAGGCCCCCAGATACGCAGTATTTT.

This clone appeared a few times. V and J are TRBV19 and TRBJ1-5, with TRBD1 matching 10 bases. Germline assignment: CDR1 LNHDA and CDR2 SQIVND (reference sequence). This CDR3 has 15 residues. The trim removed 5 bases at V and 6 bases at J, leaving 7 bases unmatched. CDR3 in amino acids: CASSETGGRGQPQHF. CDR3 in DNA: TGTGCCAGTAGTGAGACAGGGGGCCGCGGTCAGCCCCAGCATTTT.

This clone was counted once. This sequence joins TRBV28 and TRBJ2-1, with TRBD2 matching 7 bases. J gave up 6 bases and V 5 bases, and 13 bases lay outside the gene matches. The CDR3 is 16 amino acids. Germline CDR1 is MDHEN and CDR2 is SYDVKM. The CDR3 DNA follows: TGTGCCAGCAGTCTAATAGGGCGGGAGCTAATCAATGAGCAGTTCTTC. This sequence encodes CASSLIGRELINEQFF.

The rearrangement links TRBV19 to TRBJ2-2, with D unresolved. Looked up from germline, CDR1 is LNHDA and CDR2 is SQIVND (reference sequence). V was cut by 7 bases and J by 1 base, with 13 bases left in between. This CDR3 has 15 residues. The CDR3 bases are TGTGCCAGTAACCTTCTTCCGGGGAACACCGGGGAGCTGTTTTTT. Translated, it gives CASNLLPGNTGELFF.

The chain links TRBV5-4 to TRBJ2-7; maybe TRBD1 (5 bases). Trimming left V 2 bases short and J 5 bases short, with 11 bases between. CDR3 length: 13 residues. In germline, CDR1 is SGHNT, CDR2 YYREEE (reference sequence). The CDR3 sequence: CASSLDTGDEQYF. DNA of the CDR3: TGTGCCAGCAGCTTAGATACAGGAGACGAGCAGTACTTC.

V and J are TRBV4-1 and TRBJ2-1; possibly TRBD2 for D (5 bases). Trimming pared 4 bases from V and 8 bases from J, leaving 15 bases between. The CDR3 is made up of 14 amino acids. CDR1 is MGHRA, CDR2 YSYEKL, per germline. The CDR3 reads CASSPLRRSDEQFF. CDR3 nucleotides: TGCGCCAGCAGCCCCCTTCGGAGGAGCGATGAGCAGTTCTTC.

J is TRBJ1-2 and V is TRBV27; D is perhaps TRBD1 (6 bases). CDR1 is MNHEY and CDR2 is SMNVEV in the germline V gene (reference sequence). V was shortened by 3 bases and J by 7 bases, with 21 bases between the two germline ends. The CDR3 sequence is 16 residues long. This chain's CDR3 is CASSFLRGLFRSGYTF. CDR3 nucleotide sequence: TGTGCCAGCAGTTTTCTTAGGGGGTTATTTCGGAGTGGCTACACCTTC.

V and J are TRBV5-1 and TRBJ2-3, with 9 positions matching TRBD2. V gave up 10 bases and J gave up 2 bases; unmatched junction bases: 11. The CDR3 totals 15 residues. Germline assignment: CDR1 SGHRS and CDR2 YFSETQ. The CDR3 DNA sequence: TGCGCCTCGACCTCTGGCGGGGGGGTCACAGATACGCAGTATTTT. Its translation is CASTSGGGVTDTQYF.

This chain connects TRBV27 to TRBJ1-1; a weak D match, TRBD1 (6 bases). CDR1 and CDR2 from the germline V gene are MNHEY and SMNVEV (reference sequence). V lost 6 bases to trimming and J lost 1 base, with 12 bases between them. The CDR3 sequence is 14 residues long. CDR3 loop: CASSYDRKNTEAFF. In DNA form, the CDR3 reads TGTGCCAGCAGCTACGACAGGAAGAACACTGAAGCTTTCTTT.

The V call is TRBV19, the J call TRBJ2-1, with 14 nucleotides matching TRBD2. CDR1 is LNHDA, CDR2 SQIVND, per germline (reference sequence). V dropped 3 bases and J dropped 4; count of bases not matched to a gene: 5. The CDR3 is 17 amino acids. DNA of the CDR3: TGTGCCAGTAGTATGGGGACTAGCGGGAGCCTTTACAATGAGCAGTTCTTC. Amino acid sequence: CASSMGTSGSLYNEQFF.

The chain recombines TRBV7-2 with TRBJ1-3; the D gene is possibly TRBD1 (5 bases). Germline values: CDR1 SGHTA, CDR2 FQGNSA. This CDR3 contains 14 residues. Trimming removed 3 bases at V and 4 bases at J, with 10 bases between. The CDR3 spells CASSLGGGGNTIYF. CDR3 coding DNA: TGTGCCAGCAGCTTGGGGGGGGGAGGAAACACCATATATTTT.

In this sample, this clone turned up a few times. The CDR3 loop is CASGLAGGYEQYF. CDR3 nucleotide sequence: TGTGCCAGCGGTCTAGCGGGAGGCTACGAGCAGTACTTC. V usage is TRBV7-3 and J usage is TRBJ2-7; 11 bases fit TRBD2. In germline, CDR1 is SGHTA, CDR2 FQGTGA. V shed 8 bases, J shed 3 bases, and the junction held 3 bases outside the gene matches. The CDR3 is made up of 13 amino acids.

Remarks on this clone: Different DNA sequences within this sample yield the same CDR3. This sequence joins TRBV27 and TRBJ2-7, with D perhaps matching TRBD1 (5 bases). Germline CDR1 is MNHEY and CDR2 is SMNVEV (reference sequence). The CDR3 has 14 amino acids. V shed 5 bases and J shed 0 bases, with 11 bases lying between them. The CDR3: CASSLRRGSYEQYF. The CDR3 DNA is TGTGCCAGCAGTCTTCGTAGGGGCTCCTACGAGCAGTACTTC.

This chain joins TRBV29-1 and TRBJ2-1, with a weak D call TRBD1 (5 bases). Germline assignment: CDR1 SQVTM and CDR2 ANQGSEA. CDR3 length: 13 amino acids. With 3 bases removed from V and 7 bases from J, the gap between germline ends came to 13 bases. The CDR3 protein is CSVEKGAVNEQFF. CDR3 nucleotides: TGCAGCGTTGAGAAAGGGGCGGTTAATGAGCAGTTCTTC.

The rearrangement uses TRBV27 and TRBJ2-7, with TRBD2 as a possible D gene (6 bases). CDR1 and CDR2 from the germline V gene are MNHEY and SMNVEV (reference sequence). The CDR3 covers 16 residues. Trimming cost V 0 bases and J 6 bases, with 18 bases left between them. CDR3 sequence reads: CASSLSRDSRRIEQYF. The CDR3 DNA reads TGTGCCAGCAGTTTATCCCGGGACTCCCGCCGGATCGAGCAGTACTTC.

The chain uses TRBV4-1 and TRBJ2-2; D is unresolved. CDR1 is MGHRA, CDR2 YSYEKL, per germline. The CDR3 consists of 17 residues. V was shortened by 0 bases and J by 1 base, with 12 bases between the two germline ends. CDR3 loop: CASSQEMSAMNTGELFF. DNA of the CDR3: TGCGCCAGCAGCCAAGAAATGTCAGCGATGAACACCGGGGAGCTGTTTTTT.

The chain uses TRBV4-3 and TRBJ2-3; 9 bases match TRBD2. With V trimmed by 0 bases and J by 2 bases, 6 bases remained unmatched. Per the germline V gene, CDR1 is LGHNA and CDR2 is YSLEER. The CDR3 is made up of 17 amino acids. CDR3 residues: CASSQEWREGITDTQYF. DNA of the CDR3: TGCGCCAGCAGCCAAGAATGGCGGGAGGGGATCACAGATACGCAGTATTTT.

This clone was detected once. The chain employs TRBV6-6 and TRBJ2-1, with no clear D. Germline CDR1 and CDR2: MNHNY and SVGAGI (reference sequence). The CDR3 totals 12 residues. The ends were cut back, 0 bases at V and 10 bases at J, with 7 bases in the middle. The CDR3 is CASSYSSSEQFF. CDR3 DNA sequence: TGTGCCAGCAGTTACTCTTCGTCGGAGCAGTTCTTC.

The CDR3 sequence is CAISEGLHSYEQYF. CDR3 coding DNA: TGTGCCATCAGTGAGGGACTGCATTCCTACGAGCAGTACTTC. The genes are TRBV10-3 and TRBJ2-7; D is possibly TRBD2 (5 bases). CDR1 ENHRY and CDR2 SYGVKD come from the germline V gene. The CDR3 loop spans 14 amino acids. Trimming stripped 2 bases from V and 1 base from J, with 9 bases between.

This sequence joins TRBV29-1 and TRBJ2-7; TRBD2 matches 7 bases. The CDR3 covers 15 residues. From germline, CDR1 is SQVTM and CDR2 ANQGSEA. Losses at the gene ends were 5 bases for V and 2 bases for J; bases not matched to a gene: 12. In DNA, the CDR3 is TGCAGCGTTCACCATAATAAACTAGCGACCTACGAGCAGTACTTC. Its protein product is CSVHHNKLATYEQYF.

The rearrangement links TRBV2 to TRBJ2-7; the D gene is possibly TRBD1 (6 bases). CDR1 is SNHLY, CDR2 FYNNEI, per germline. Trimming shortened V by 6 bases and J by 3 bases, and 21 bases separated the two germline ends. The CDR3 has 16 residues. DNA of the CDR3: TGTGCCAGCAGCCCCCCCGGACAGCCGAATGACTACGAGCAGTACTTC. Amino acid sequence: CASSPPGQPNDYEQYF.

CDR3 in DNA: TGTGCCATCAGTGAGTCTCAGGGTCGTGGCTACACCTTC. Residues: CAISESQGRGYTF. The gene calls are TRBV10-3 and TRBJ1-2; maybe TRBD1 (5 bases). The CDR3 runs 13 residues. Trimming removed 0 bases at V and 7 bases at J, with 9 bases between. Germline-derived CDR1 and CDR2 are ENHRY and SYGVKD.

The chain uses TRBV15 and TRBJ2-7; weak D call: TRBD2 (6 bases). Germline V lookup: CDR1 LNHNV, CDR2 YYDKDF (reference sequence). The V and J ends lost 2 bases and 7 bases respectively, with 18 bases between them. The CDR3 has 15 amino acids. The CDR3 DNA follows: TGTGCCACCAGCAGATCCGGGGACTGGGCGGAGGAGCAGTACTTC. Amino acid sequence: CATSRSGDWAEEQYF.

The chain links TRBV4-2 to TRBJ2-3; 8 nucleotides agree with TRBD2. There are 15 residues in the CDR3. Per the germline V gene, CDR1 is LGHNA and CDR2 is YNFKEQ. The V gene end was trimmed by 4 bases and the J gene end by 0 bases; junction bases not matched to a gene: 3. The CDR3 spells CASSPRLASTDTQYF. The DNA of the CDR3 is TGTGCCAGCAGCCCCCGACTAGCGAGCACAGATACGCAGTATTTT.

J is TRBJ2-7 and V is TRBV5-1; 14 bases line up with TRBD2. Germline-derived CDR1 and CDR2 are SGHRS and YFSETQ. V trimming: 1 base; J trimming: 0 bases; junction bases outside the gene matches: 6. The CDR3 contains 18 residues. Here the CDR3 DNA reads TGCGCCAGCAGCTTGAGACTAGCGGGAGGGATTAGCTCCTACGAGCAGTACTTC. Amino acids: CASSLRLAGGISSYEQYF.

This chain joins TRBV28 and TRBJ2-7, with D maybe TRBD1 (5 bases). Trimming stripped 4 bases from V and 4 bases from J, with 32 bases between. Germline V gene sequence: CDR1 MDHEN, CDR2 SYDVKM. This CDR3 spans 20 amino acids. The CDR3 protein is CASSSRRTGLRATTSYEQYF. The DNA of the CDR3 is TGTGCCAGCAGTTCCCGCCGCACAGGCCTACGGGCGACAACAAGTTACGAGCAGTACTTC. Complete variable domain (other parts from reference TRBV28 and TRBJ2-7): DVKVTQSSRYLVKRTGEKVFLECVQDMDHENMFWYRQDPGLGLRLIYFSYDVKMKEKGDIPEGYSVSREKKERFSLILESASTNQTSMYLCASSSRRTGLRATTSYEQYFGPGTRLTVT.

The rearrangement links TRBV4-1 to TRBJ2-7, with 11 bases lining up with TRBD1. Germline V gene data show CDR1 as MGHRA and CDR2 as YSYEKL. V shed 1 base and J 5 bases; nucleotides not matched to a gene: 4. There are 15 residues in the CDR3. For the CDR3, the DNA is TGCGCCAGCAGCCAAGTTGGGGACAGGGGGGACGAGCAGTACTTC. Protein product: CASSQVGDRGDEQYF.

V and J are TRBV2 and TRBJ2-5, with 8 positions matching TRBD1. The CDR3 runs to 17 residues. Germline loops: CDR1 SNHLY, CDR2 FYNNEI. The ends lost 3 bases at V and 1 base at J; junction bases unmatched: 10. The CDR3 nucleotides read TGTGCCAGCAGTGAGTTTCCCCCCGGGACAGGCCAAGAGACCCAGTACTTC. Its translation: CASSEFPPGTGQETQYF.

V gene TRBV5-1 combines with J gene TRBJ1-1; D is possibly TRBD1 (5 bases). Germline CDR1 is SGHRS and CDR2 is YFSETQ. The CDR3 sequence is 14 residues long. V dropped 4 bases and J dropped 0 bases, with 10 bases sitting between them. The chain's CDR3 is CASSVGTLNTEAFF. In DNA, the CDR3 is TGCGCCAGCAGCGTAGGGACTCTGAACACTGAAGCTTTCTTT.